This record concerns one T cell receptor beta chain sequence. No antigen is known for it. Base qualities are not provided; no much larger clone lies one nucleotide away. V loses 5 bases, J loses 0 bases, and the germline ends lie 5 bases apart. The CDR3 measures 12 amino acids from cysteine to phenylalanine. Only CDR3 DNA is held: 36 bases, read in frame from base 1. CDR1 is given as SGHAT and CDR2 as FQNNGV, both from the germline V gene. The library was produced with the immunoSEQ multiplex PCR assay. As stored in TCRdb, this immuneACCESS dataset retains in-frame rearrangements with V and J assigned. A fraction of the clones does not appear; measured against another copy, unresolved V genes explain less than half of the discrepancy, and the remainder lacks a known reason. The sample table contains some 37,000 clones; only one count was recorded for approximately 83% of them. Of the sample, under 2% falls within the top ten clones.

The data originate from a study of Siglec-9 on CD8 T cells in melanoma (dated by TCRdb to between 2018 and 2020). About the full investigation: The study examined the expression of Siglec-9 on CD8+ T cells and how Siglec-9 regulates T cells within the melanoma tumor microenvironment. Beyond this particular receptor, the publication reports: According to the report, an effector memory CD8+ T-cell subset that seemed to build up inside melanoma tumors was both marked and regulated by Siglec-9.

The rearrangement joined TRBV11-2 to TRBJ2-7, with no reliable assignment of the D segment. What was sequenced was Siglec-9- CD8+ T cells sorted from blood. The sample's cell subset or site label is to be understood as: CD8 T cells lacking Siglec-9. The receptor comes from a human donor in good health. The CDR3 corresponds to CASSPSSYEQYF. The sequenced DNA: TGTGCCAGCAGCCCGAGCTCCTACGAGCAGTACTTC.